These 16 T cell receptor beta chains share one sample of origin, sequenced in a study of radiotherapy plus CTLA-4 blockade in lung cancer. The protocol was immunoSEQ multiplex PCR, while the TCRdb copy is restricted to in-frame clones and leaves out a portion. The table includes tens of thousands of clones, roughly four fifths detected once. Specimen: peripheral blood, collected from a patient treated with radiotherapy plus ipilimumab. The receptors shown here come from a human donor with non-small cell lung cancer that progressed on radiotherapy plus ipilimumab.

J is TRBJ2-2 and V is TRBV9, with TRBD1 matching 8 bases. In germline, CDR1 is SGDLS, CDR2 YYNGEE. The CDR3 extends over 16 amino acids. J gave up 3 bases and V 4 bases, and 8 bases lay outside the gene matches. The CDR3 DNA is TGTGCCAGCAGCTTACGACAGGGGTGGGACACCGGGGAGCTGTTTTTT. It specifies CASSLRQGWDTGELFF.

This chain links TRBV6-5 with TRBJ1-1; 8 positions match TRBD1. CDR3 length: 16 amino acids. The germline CDR1 and CDR2 sequences are MNHEY and SVGAGI. The V and J ends lost 2 bases and 0 bases, in that order; junction bases with no gene match: 5. DNA for the CDR3: TGTGCCAGCAGTTACGCGCAGGGGGCCATGAACACTGAAGCTTTCTTT. Its translation: CASSYAQGAMNTEAFF.

This sequence joins TRBV18 and TRBJ2-7; D not resolved. Looked up from germline, CDR1 is KGHSH and CDR2 is LQKENI. Trimming left V 3 bases short and J 0 bases short, with 12 bases between. The CDR3 runs 15 residues. CDR3 loop: CASSPIPRSSYEQYF. The CDR3 DNA is TGTGCCAGCTCACCGATCCCTCGCAGCTCCTACGAGCAGTACTTC.

The J gene is TRBJ2-1, the V gene TRBV5-5; D possibly corresponds to TRBD1 (5 bases). Germline V lookup: CDR1 SGHKS, CDR2 YYEKEE (reference sequence). CDR3 length equals 15 residues. Trimming shortened V by 2 bases and J by 1 base, and 10 bases separated the two germline ends. CDR3 bases: TGTGCCAGCAGCTTCTTCGACAGTTCCTACAATGAGCAGTTCTTC. Its translation: CASSFFDSSYNEQFF.

V is TRBV2 and J is TRBJ2-1, with 10 bases identical to TRBD1. V lost 5 bases to trimming and J lost 5 bases; unmatched junction nucleotides: 6. This CDR3 comprises 15 residues. Germline CDR1 is SNHLY and CDR2 is FYNNEI. The CDR3 nucleotides read TGTGCCAGCAGTCCGGACAGGGGGTCCCACAATGAGCAGTTCTTC. Its translation: CASSPDRGSHNEQFF.

The chain carries TRBV6-1 and TRBJ1-1; 7 bases line up with TRBD1. In germline, CDR1 is MNHNS, CDR2 SASEGT. The junction had 10 bases not matched to a gene; V was cut back by 7 bases and J by 2 bases. The CDR3 extends over 15 amino acids. CDR3 protein: CASTTTRQGNTEAFF. The CDR3 DNA follows: TGTGCCAGCACCACGACGAGACAGGGAAACACTGAAGCTTTCTTT.

This clone was observed a handful of times. This chain links TRBV20-1 with TRBJ2-1, with D uncertain. The CDR3 is 11 residues long. From germline, CDR1 is DFQATT and CDR2 SNEGSKA (reference sequence). Trimming removed 6 bases at V and 2 bases at J, with 5 bases between. In DNA form, the CDR3 reads TGCAGTGCGGGCACCTACAATGAGCAGTTCTTC. Translation gives CSAGTYNEQFF.

CDR3 sequence (DNA): TGTGCCACTACTAGCGGGGGCTCCATATCGGGAGAGACCCAGTACTTC. It is translated as CATTSGGSISGETQYF. The V call is TRBV19, the J call TRBJ2-5; 11 bases line up with TRBD2. V was pared by 10 bases and J by 4 bases, with 14 bases of the junction left unmatched. Germline assignment: CDR1 LNHDA and CDR2 SQIVND (reference sequence). The CDR3 has 16 residues.

The chain employs TRBV9 and TRBJ2-2, with D possibly matching TRBD2 (7 bases). The V end was cut by 0 bases, the J end by 4 bases, with 19 bases between. Germline V lookup: CDR1 SGDLS, CDR2 YYNGEE. The CDR3 spans 18 residues. The CDR3 DNA reads as TGTGCCAGCAGCGTAGGGTTAGGGGGGGCCCCCATCACCGGGGAGCTGTTTTTT. It encodes CASSVGLGGAPITGELFF.

The count of this clone is one. J is TRBJ2-1 and V is TRBV6-1, with a weak D call TRBD2 (5 bases). The CDR3 sequence is 15 residues long. CDR1 and CDR2 (germline): MNHNS, SASEGT. Trimming shortened V by 6 bases and J by 2 bases, and 14 bases separated the two germline ends. The CDR3 nucleotides read TGTGCCAGCAGCGATGGACTCCTCCCCTACAATGAGCAGTTCTTC. Protein: CASSDGLLPYNEQFF.

The rearrangement links TRBV6-1 to TRBJ2-7; D remains unclear. From germline, CDR1 is MNHNS and CDR2 SASEGT. The CDR3 sequence is 13 residues long. Deletions cut 4 bases from V and 0 bases from J, with 7 bases between. This CDR3 is CASSVFISYEQYF. CDR3 sequence (DNA): TGTGCCAGCAGTGTGTTTATCTCCTACGAGCAGTACTTC.

The CDR3 loop reads CASSKDRRTDTQYF. The DNA for the CDR3 is TGTGCCAGCAGCAAGGACAGGCGCACAGATACGCAGTATTTT. The chain carries TRBV21-1 and TRBJ2-3; TRBD1, the D gene given by the table, was not confirmed from the DNA. TRBV21-1 is termed a pseudogene. CDR3 size: 14 residues.

About this clone itself: A read error may produce the germline difference seen at one junction end. The chain carries TRBV6-5 and TRBJ2-5, with a weak D call TRBD2 (6 bases). CDR1 and CDR2 from the germline V gene are MNHEY and SVGAGI. The CDR3 extends over 14 amino acids. CDR3 sequence: CVSSRRAPQETQYF. CDR3 nucleotide sequence: TGTGTCAGCAGCCGGAGGGCTCCCCAAGAGACCCAGTACTTC.

This chain links TRBV13 with TRBJ1-1, with D unresolved. Trimming stripped 4 bases from V and 0 bases from J, with 6 bases between. Germline V gives CDR1 PRHDT, CDR2 FYEKMQ (reference sequence). The CDR3 contains 13 residues. The CDR3 sequence is CASSSPLNTEAFF. Here the CDR3 DNA reads TGTGCCAGCAGCTCCCCTTTGAACACTGAAGCTTTCTTT.

The genes are TRBV27 and TRBJ2-2; tentatively, D is TRBD1 (5 bases). This CDR3 has 14 amino acids. Germline assignment: CDR1 MNHEY and CDR2 SMNVEV (reference sequence). Trimming removed 8 bases at V and 4 bases at J, with 14 bases between. For the CDR3, the DNA is TGTGCCAGCCGAATACAGGAAAGCACCGGGGAGCTGTTTTTT. Amino acids: CASRIQESTGELFF.

The V call is TRBV7-3, the J call TRBJ2-7; possible D gene TRBD1, 6 bases. CDR1 and CDR2 (germline): SGHTA, FQGTGA. The CDR3 is made up of 14 amino acids. V was trimmed by 1 base and J by 7 bases, leaving 14 bases between them. The DNA of the CDR3 is TGTGCCAGCAGCTTAAACCAGGGGCTAGGTGAGCAGTACTTC. It specifies CASSLNQGLGEQYF. Based on the CDR3 plus reference TRBV7-3 and TRBJ2-7, the full variable domain is GAGVSQTPSNKVTEKGKYVELRCDPISGHTALYWYRQSLGQGPEFLIYFQGTGAADDSGLPNDRFFAVRPEGSVSTLKIQRTERGDSAVYLCASSLNQGLGEQYFGPGTRLTVT.